This record looks at one TCR beta chain sequence and its context. What it recognizes is unknown. Distinct nucleotide sequences in the sample also encode this CDR3. CDR1 is ENHRY and CDR2 is SYGVKD in the germline V gene. The CDR3 consists of 17 residues. J was trimmed by 2 bases and V by 0 bases; bases with no gene match: 6. Roughly 210 ng DNA, 25,000 to 35,000 T cell genomes, went into each sorted-subset replicate PCR. In the study's own analysis: Filtering was not the same, since immunoSEQ gave junction-only sequences without quality scores. Some clones are missing from TCRdb's copy, which holds only in-frame ones; the method was immunoSEQ multiplex PCR. The V and J calls and clone size are taken from that table; D and trimming were inferred from the DNA. The profile covers roughly 1,800,000 clones, with about 95% appearing a single time and roughly 1% taken by the ten largest. This record comes from a study of shared clonotypes between healthy human individuals.

Terminally differentiated effector memory CD45RA+ cells were excluded by CCR7 positive selection of CD45RO-negative cells. General study results and limits: When compared with the clonotypes that were shared by all four sorted-subset donors, the non-shared clonotypes turned out to have lower generation probabilities. Large sequencing depth failed to make sorted-subset sequencing complete, rarefaction showed.

The receptor was derived from a man younger than 35 in good health. Sequencing input: naive CD8+ T cells sorted from blood. The rearrangement links TRBV10-3 to TRBJ2-3; the match to TRBD1 covers 9 bases. CDR3 nucleotide sequence: TGTGCCATCAGTGAGTCTATGGGGACAGGGTCCACAGATACGCAGTATTTT. This encodes CAISESMGTGSTDTQYF.